This T cell receptor beta chain was recovered during a study of identical twins. The CDR3 contains 15 residues. J lost 4 bases, V lost 1 base, and 1 base had no gene match. TCRdb recomputed calls from the 5' RACE reads with MiXCR, one row per CDR3 protein. The top ten hold roughly 0.3% of the sample, which has 1.5 million to 2 million distinct CDR3 sequences, roughly a third seen once. This clonotype has only a few counts. V gene TRBV12-3 or TRBV12-4 combines with J gene TRBJ2-2; 9 bases fit TRBD1. This receptor was identified in a newborn girl in good health. Sequenced: cord blood. CDR3 nucleotide sequence: TGTGCCAGCAGTTTAGTGGGACAGGGCACCGGGGAGCTGTTTTTT. Translating gives CASSLVGQGTGELFF.